This T cell receptor beta chain stems from a study of beta chain features in type 1 diabetes. Study-wide points: More deletions and fewer insertions at VDJ junctions were found in patients with type 1 diabetes. Shorter TCRB CDR3s, moderately but significantly so, marked every one of the four CD4+ subsets in Type 1 diabetes patients.

One heparinised draw, averaging roughly 110 mL, was taken per donor. This clone has only a few counts. Its cognate antigen is unknown. The study reverse transcribed the entire isolated RNA, so it sequenced expressed TCRB transcripts. Generated by immunoSEQ multiplex PCR, the TCRdb table keeps only in-frame clones and is missing some. The sample records 310,000 or so clones, 15% being singletons. The specimen was naive CD4+ T cells from blood. This TCR was recovered from a man aged 18 to 30 with type 1 diabetes.

The CDR3 here is CASSQAPLPGGGTDTQYF. CDR3 DNA: TGCGCCAGCAGCCAAGCCCCCCTCCCGGGGGGAGGCACAGATACGCAGTATTTT. The chain carries TRBV4-3 and TRBJ2-3, with 7 positions matching TRBD2. Germline V gives CDR1 LGHNA, CDR2 YSLEER. The CDR3 totals 18 residues. J lost 1 base, V lost 1 base, and 11 bases had no gene match.